This T cell receptor (beta chain) stems from a study of early T cells in non-severe SARS-CoV-2 infection. About the study: Bulk RNA taken from unsorted whole blood was sequenced, leaving chains unpaired.

Overall study findings and caveats: There was a bias toward anti-spike CD8 responses in VDJdb matching, which missed private and CD4 specificities.

Unique molecular identifiers (one per individual cDNA molecule) were attached. TCRdb re-derived calls from the 5' RACE reads in MiXCR, one entry per CDR3 protein. Counted here are 25,000 to 35,000 distinct CDR3 sequences, about 2.7% occurring once; the ten biggest clones make up more than 0.55%. This clonotype was seen repeatedly, ten times or more. Antigen: not known. V shed 6 bases and J shed 7 bases, with 19 bases lying between them. Germline V gene lookup returns CDR1 SQVTM and CDR2 ANQGSEA. The CDR3 sequence is 14 residues long. The sequencing input was whole blood. This rearrangement joins TRBV29-1 to TRBJ1-5; D is possibly TRBD1 (5 bases). The TCR was taken from an adult who was a healthcare worker with PCR-confirmed SARS-CoV-2 infection or an uninfected control (not recorded which). CDR3 nucleotides: TGCAGCGTAGACGACGAAGACAGCCGGCAGCCCCAGCATTTT. It is translated as CSVDDEDSRQPQHF.